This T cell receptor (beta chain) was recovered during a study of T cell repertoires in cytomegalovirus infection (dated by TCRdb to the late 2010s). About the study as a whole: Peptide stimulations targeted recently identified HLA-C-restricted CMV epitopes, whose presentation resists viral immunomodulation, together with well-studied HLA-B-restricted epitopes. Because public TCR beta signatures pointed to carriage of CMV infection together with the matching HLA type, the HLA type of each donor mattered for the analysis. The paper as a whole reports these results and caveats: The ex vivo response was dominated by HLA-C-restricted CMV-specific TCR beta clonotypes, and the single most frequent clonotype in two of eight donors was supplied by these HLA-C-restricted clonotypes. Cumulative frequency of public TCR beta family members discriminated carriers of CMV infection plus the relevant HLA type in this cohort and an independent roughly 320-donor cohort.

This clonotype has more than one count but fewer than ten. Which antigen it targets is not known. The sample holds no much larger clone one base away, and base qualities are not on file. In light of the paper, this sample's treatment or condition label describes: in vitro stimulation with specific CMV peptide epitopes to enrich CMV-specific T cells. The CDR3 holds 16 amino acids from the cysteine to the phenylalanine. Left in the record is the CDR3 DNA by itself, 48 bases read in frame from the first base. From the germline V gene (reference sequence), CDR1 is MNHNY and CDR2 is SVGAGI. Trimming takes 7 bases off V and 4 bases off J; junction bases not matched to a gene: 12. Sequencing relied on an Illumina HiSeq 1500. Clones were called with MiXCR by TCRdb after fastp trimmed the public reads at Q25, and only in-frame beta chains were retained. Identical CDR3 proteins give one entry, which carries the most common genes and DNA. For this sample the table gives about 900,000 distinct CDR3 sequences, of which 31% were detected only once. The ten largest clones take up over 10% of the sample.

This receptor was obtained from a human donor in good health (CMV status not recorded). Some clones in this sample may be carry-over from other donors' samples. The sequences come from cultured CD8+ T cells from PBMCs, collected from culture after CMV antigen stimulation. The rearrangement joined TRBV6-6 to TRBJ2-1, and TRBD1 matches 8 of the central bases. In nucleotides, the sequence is TGTGCCAGCACCCCCGGCCGGGACAGGAGATACAATGAGCAGTTCTTC. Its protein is CASTPGRDRRYNEQFF.